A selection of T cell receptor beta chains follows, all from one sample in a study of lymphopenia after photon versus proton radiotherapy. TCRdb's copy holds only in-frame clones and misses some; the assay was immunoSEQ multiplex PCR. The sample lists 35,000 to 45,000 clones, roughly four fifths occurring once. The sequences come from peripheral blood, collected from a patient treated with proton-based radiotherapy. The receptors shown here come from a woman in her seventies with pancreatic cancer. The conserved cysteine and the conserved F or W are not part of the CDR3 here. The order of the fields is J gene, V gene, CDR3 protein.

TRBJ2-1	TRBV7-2	ASSLAGQGAYNEQF
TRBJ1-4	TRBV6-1	ASSEPRGGAIKNEKLF
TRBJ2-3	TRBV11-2	ASSLRLTTDTQY
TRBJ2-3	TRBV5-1	ASGTGSTDTQY
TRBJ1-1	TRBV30	AWSDQATHTEAF
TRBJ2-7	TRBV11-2	ASSSDLKAYEQY
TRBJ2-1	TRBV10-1	ASSGNLGLADYNEQF
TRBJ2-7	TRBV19	ASSKYGGVGGGHEQY
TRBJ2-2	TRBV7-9	ASSSRTGFTNTGELF
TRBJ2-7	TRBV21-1	ASSNHPKQGPYEQY
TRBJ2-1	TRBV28	ASSLFGVGTYNEQF
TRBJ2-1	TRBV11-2	ASSPLGEQF
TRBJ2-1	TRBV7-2	ASTVAGGPGNEQF
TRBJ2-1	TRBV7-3	ASSLEGTSGRNEQF
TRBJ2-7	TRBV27	ASSLPGQGYEQY
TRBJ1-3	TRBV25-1	ASSETGASGNTIY
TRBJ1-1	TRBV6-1	ASGVGHTEAF
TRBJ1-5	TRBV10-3	AISLGDRVGNQPQH
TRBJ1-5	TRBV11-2	ASSLGGDQPQH
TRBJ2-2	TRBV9	ASSVAARDTGELF
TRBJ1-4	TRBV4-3	ASSQGTGNEKLF
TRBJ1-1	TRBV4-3	ASSQEAQGNTEAF
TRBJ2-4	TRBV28	ASSQAGGRKNIQY
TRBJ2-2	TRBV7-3	ASSRRTGGNLMTGELF
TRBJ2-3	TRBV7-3	ASSPGGLGADTQY
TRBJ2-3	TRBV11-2	ASSESGSRGRDTQY
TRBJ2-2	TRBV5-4	ASTPGGAKNTGELF
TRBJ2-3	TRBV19	ASSIPSSYTQY
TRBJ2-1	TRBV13	ASSFKGVGWTNEQF
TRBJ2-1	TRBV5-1	ASRPGYNEQF
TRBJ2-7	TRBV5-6	ASSFTDREFPYEQY
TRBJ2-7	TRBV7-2	ASSFLSSYEQY
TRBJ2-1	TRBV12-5	ASGWRSGGYNEQF
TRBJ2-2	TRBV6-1	ASSAPSFNTGELF
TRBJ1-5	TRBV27	ASSLRGQVIDQPQH
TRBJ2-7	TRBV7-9	ASIRIGQGSDEQY
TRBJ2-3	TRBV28	ASSRRTSGSDTQY
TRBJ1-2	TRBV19	ASNGAGRLGYT
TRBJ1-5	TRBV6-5	ASSYGGSGNQPQH
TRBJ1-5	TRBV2	ATQGGSGGVQPQH
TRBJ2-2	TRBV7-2	ASSREGPRGAGELF